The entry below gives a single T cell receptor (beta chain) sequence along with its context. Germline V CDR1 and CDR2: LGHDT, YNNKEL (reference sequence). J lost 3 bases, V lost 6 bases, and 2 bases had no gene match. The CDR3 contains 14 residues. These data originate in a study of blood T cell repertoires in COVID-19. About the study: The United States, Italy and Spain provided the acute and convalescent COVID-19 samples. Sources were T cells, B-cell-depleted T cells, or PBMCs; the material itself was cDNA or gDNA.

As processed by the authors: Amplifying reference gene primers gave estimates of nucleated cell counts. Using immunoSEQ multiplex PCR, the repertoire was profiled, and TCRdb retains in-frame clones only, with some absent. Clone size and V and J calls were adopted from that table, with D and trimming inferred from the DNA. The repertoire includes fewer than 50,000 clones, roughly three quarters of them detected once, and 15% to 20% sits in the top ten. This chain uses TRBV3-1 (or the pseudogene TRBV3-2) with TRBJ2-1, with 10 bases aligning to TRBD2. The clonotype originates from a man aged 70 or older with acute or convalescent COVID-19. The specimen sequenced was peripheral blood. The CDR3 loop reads CASRLAGHYNEQFF. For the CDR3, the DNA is TGTGCCAGCAGACTAGCGGGGCACTACAATGAGCAGTTCTTC.